The clone carrying this TCR beta chain appeared once. Method: immunoSEQ multiplex PCR; TCRdb's copy keeps in-frame clones and lacks some. The data contain around 50,000 clones, 83% of them seen just once; the ten biggest clones take up approximately 3.3%. The source of the sample is a study of OX40 agonist ivuxolimab in advanced cancers. Study overall: Antecedent anti-PD-1, anti-PD-L1 or anti-CTLA-4 therapy was permissible, with under 50% having received some.

CDR3 size: 15 residues. Germline values: CDR1 MNHEY, CDR2 SMNVEV (reference sequence). Trimming cost V 2 bases and J 2 bases; bases outside gene matches: 5. The sample in question was CD4+ or CD8+ T cells sorted from blood, obtained in a trial of the OX40 agonist ivuxolimab. This chain links TRBV27 with TRBJ2-7, with 8 bases lining up with TRBD2. The TCR sequence derives from an adult with an advanced solid tumor such as melanoma, head and neck, liver or kidney cancer. The DNA of the CDR3 is TGTGCCAGCAGTTTAGTCCCTAGCGGGCCCTACGAGCAGTACTTC. Residues: CASSLVPSGPYEQYF.